This T cell receptor (beta chain) was found in a study of control samples from healthy donors and cancer patients. Data came from immunoSEQ multiplex PCR; TCRdb stores just in-frame clones and leaves some out. This table has approximately 150,000 clones, roughly 92% appearing once. This receptor was identified in a young woman in good health. Sequencing used blood.

The CDR3 region has the DNA TGCAGCGTGGAACCCCTCCGGAGAGGATTTAGTGGCACTGAAGCTTTCTTT. Translated: CSVEPLRRGFSGTEAFF. The chain is built from TRBV29-1 and TRBJ1-1, with unresolved D. The CDR3 covers 17 residues. Germline CDR1 is SQVTM and CDR2 is ANQGSEA. V dropped 6 bases and J dropped 4 bases, with 27 bases sitting between them.